These T cell receptor beta chains were read from a single sample in a study of blood T cell repertoires in COVID-19. Data came from immunoSEQ multiplex PCR; TCRdb stores just in-frame clones and leaves some out. The data hold some 140,000 clones, with 60% to 80% observed a single time. The sample comprised peripheral blood. The receptors shown here come from a man aged 60-69 years who had recovered from COVID-19. Each CDR3 is given with its conserved first and last residue. Fields, in order: V gene, clone size, J gene, D gene, CDR3 DNA, CDR3 protein. The D gene is left open where the match is weak. Some rows have no size entry. The others give once, few or many, or a class for an expanded clone.

v_call: TRBV30; clone_size: .; j_call: TRBJ1-1; d_call: TRBD1; cdr3_nt: TGTGCCTGGAGTGAGGCAGGGGGCATCGCTGAAGCTTTCTTT; cdr3_aa: CAWSEAGGIAEAFF
v_call: TRBV3-1/TRBV3-2; clone_size: .; j_call: TRBJ1-3; d_call: TRBD1; cdr3_nt: TGTGCCAGCAGCCCGGGACAGGGGTCTGGAAACACCATATATTTT; cdr3_aa: CASSPGQGSGNTIYF
v_call: TRBV2; clone_size: .; j_call: TRBJ2-3; d_call: TRBD2; cdr3_nt: TGTGCCAGCAGGTTAATAGCGGGAGAGGATACGCAGTATTTT; cdr3_aa: CASRLIAGEDTQYF
v_call: TRBV6-4; clone_size: .; j_call: TRBJ2-1; d_call: TRBD2; cdr3_nt: TGTGCCAGCAGTGACACTAGCGGGAACAATGAGCAGTTCTTC; cdr3_aa: CASSDTSGNNEQFF
v_call: TRBV19; clone_size: .; j_call: TRBJ2-1; d_call: .; cdr3_nt: TGTGCCAGTAGTTTCAGGGTGTCCTCCTACAATGAGCAGTTCTTC; cdr3_aa: CASSFRVSSYNEQFF
v_call: TRBV7-2; clone_size: .; j_call: TRBJ2-7; d_call: .; cdr3_nt: TGTGCCAGCAGCTTAGGGGCCCCCTACGAGCAGTACTTC; cdr3_aa: CASSLGAPYEQYF
v_call: TRBV9; clone_size: .; j_call: TRBJ2-3; d_call: .; cdr3_nt: TGTGCCAGCAGCGGCGGGGCAACCTCAGATACGCAGTATTTT; cdr3_aa: CASSGGATSDTQYF
v_call: TRBV7-2; clone_size: .; j_call: TRBJ2-1; d_call: TRBD1; cdr3_nt: TGTGCCAGCGAGGACAGGGGGAGGAATGAGCAGTTCTTC; cdr3_aa: CASEDRGRNEQFF
v_call: TRBV2; clone_size: few; j_call: TRBJ1-4; d_call: .; cdr3_nt: TGTGCCAGCAGTAAAGGACAGCCAACTAATGAAAAACTGTTTTTT; cdr3_aa: CASSKGQPTNEKLFF
v_call: TRBV14; clone_size: .; j_call: TRBJ1-5; d_call: .; cdr3_nt: TGTGCCAGCAGCCAAGGGAGTAGCAATCAGCCCCAGCATTTT; cdr3_aa: CASSQGSSNQPQHF
v_call: TRBV15; clone_size: .; j_call: TRBJ1-1; d_call: .; cdr3_nt: TGTGCCACCAGCAGAGATGGGGGGTTGTCTGAAGCTTTCTTT; cdr3_aa: CATSRDGGLSEAFF
v_call: TRBV28; clone_size: .; j_call: TRBJ2-2; d_call: .; cdr3_nt: TGTGCCAGCAGTCCCCGTAGCACCGGGGAGCTGTTTTTT; cdr3_aa: CASSPRSTGELFF
v_call: TRBV5-6; clone_size: once; j_call: TRBJ1-4; d_call: .; cdr3_nt: TGTGCCAGCAGTTCGACTTTGAGGGAAAAACTGTTTTTT; cdr3_aa: CASSSTLREKLFF
v_call: TRBV5-1; clone_size: .; j_call: TRBJ1-3; d_call: TRBD1; cdr3_nt: TGCGCCAGCAGCCCGATGGGGCAGGGGGCTGGAAACACCATATATTTT; cdr3_aa: CASSPMGQGAGNTIYF
v_call: TRBV5-3; clone_size: .; j_call: TRBJ1-1; d_call: .; cdr3_nt: TGTGCCAGAAGCTTGGGCCCAGCAGGATACACTGAAGCTTTCTTT; cdr3_aa: CARSLGPAGYTEAFF
v_call: TRBV4-1; clone_size: .; j_call: TRBJ1-3; d_call: .; cdr3_nt: TGCGCCAGCAGCCAAGAACACAGCATAAATTCTGGAAACACCATATATTTT; cdr3_aa: CASSQEHSINSGNTIYF
v_call: TRBV6-2/TRBV6-3; clone_size: .; j_call: TRBJ2-2; d_call: TRBD2; cdr3_nt: TGTGCCAGCAGCGCTGGACGGGGGGGGTTGGACACCGGGGAGCTGTTTTTT; cdr3_aa: CASSAGRGGLDTGELFF
v_call: TRBV27; clone_size: .; j_call: TRBJ2-2; d_call: .; cdr3_nt: TGTGCCAGCAGAAGCCACAGGAGGAACACCGGGGAGCTGTTTTTT; cdr3_aa: CASRSHRRNTGELFF
v_call: TRBV28; clone_size: .; j_call: TRBJ1-2; d_call: .; cdr3_nt: TGTGCCAGCAGGCGGGACCCCGGCGCCTATGGCTACACCTTC; cdr3_aa: CASRRDPGAYGYTF
v_call: TRBV5-6; clone_size: .; j_call: TRBJ1-2; d_call: TRBD1; cdr3_nt: TGTGCCAGCATCACTACCGGGACAGGGTACCCAAGTTACACCTTC; cdr3_aa: CASITTGTGYPSYTF
v_call: TRBV5-1; clone_size: .; j_call: TRBJ2-1; d_call: TRBD2; cdr3_nt: TGCGCCAGCAGCTTGGCACTAGCGGGAGGGCCTATACAACTCAATGAGCAGTTCTTC; cdr3_aa: CASSLALAGGPIQLNEQFF
v_call: TRBV28; clone_size: .; j_call: TRBJ1-1; d_call: .; cdr3_nt: TGTGCCAGCAGTTTAGGAGGGGAGTTCGCTGAAGCTTTCTTT; cdr3_aa: CASSLGGEFAEAFF
v_call: TRBV2; clone_size: .; j_call: TRBJ2-7; d_call: TRBD2; cdr3_nt: TGTGCCAGCAGTGAAAACAGGGCGGGGGGCGAGCAGTACTTC; cdr3_aa: CASSENRAGGEQYF
v_call: TRBV30; clone_size: .; j_call: TRBJ1-1; d_call: .; cdr3_nt: TGTGCCTGGAGGGGCGGGGTAAACACTGAAGCTTTCTTT; cdr3_aa: CAWRGGVNTEAFF
v_call: TRBV18; clone_size: .; j_call: TRBJ2-2; d_call: .; cdr3_nt: TGTGCCAGCCGAGCCGGGGAGCTGTTTTTT; cdr3_aa: CASRAGELFF
v_call: TRBV18; clone_size: .; j_call: TRBJ2-7; d_call: .; cdr3_nt: TGTGCCAGCTCACCACCGGCTAGCGTCAACGAGCAGTACTTC; cdr3_aa: CASSPPASVNEQYF
v_call: TRBV7-2; clone_size: .; j_call: TRBJ2-7; d_call: TRBD1; cdr3_nt: TGTGCCAGCAGCTTAGCAGTGGGACAGGCTGCCTACGAGCAGTACTTC; cdr3_aa: CASSLAVGQAAYEQYF
v_call: TRBV7-7; clone_size: .; j_call: TRBJ1-2; d_call: .; cdr3_nt: TGTGCTAGCAGCCCGTTCGGGGAGGGAGCCTATGGCTACACCTTC; cdr3_aa: CASSPFGEGAYGYTF
v_call: TRBV6-5; clone_size: .; j_call: TRBJ1-2; d_call: TRBD1; cdr3_nt: TGTGCCAGCAGTTTGACAGGGGTTGACTATGGCTACACCTTC; cdr3_aa: CASSLTGVDYGYTF
v_call: TRBV18; clone_size: .; j_call: TRBJ2-7; d_call: .; cdr3_nt: TGTGCCAGCTCATCGAACAGCTACGAGCAGTACTTC; cdr3_aa: CASSSNSYEQYF
v_call: TRBV3-1/TRBV3-2; clone_size: .; j_call: TRBJ1-6; d_call: .; cdr3_nt: TGTGCCAGCAGCCAAGTAGCGAGCTCCTATAATTCACCCCTCCACTTT; cdr3_aa: CASSQVASSYNSPLHF
v_call: TRBV11-2; clone_size: .; j_call: TRBJ1-2; d_call: .; cdr3_nt: TGTGCCAGCAGCTTAGCTGTTAACTATGGCTACACCTTC; cdr3_aa: CASSLAVNYGYTF